These 18 T cell receptor beta chains were all obtained from the same sample, sequenced in a study of CD4+ T cells in melanoma. Measured with immunoSEQ multiplex PCR; TCRdb has only the in-frame clones, and not every one. The data contain roughly 54,000 clones, roughly 87% of them singletons. The sample taken for sequencing was peripheral blood. Receptor source: a human donor with melanoma.

V usage is TRBV28 and J usage is TRBJ2-5, with a weak D call TRBD1 (6 bases). V was trimmed by 5 bases and J by 1 base, leaving 11 bases between them. The CDR3 runs to 14 residues. The germline CDR1 and CDR2 sequences are MDHEN and SYDVKM. The CDR3 reads CASSPSRGQETQYF. In DNA, the CDR3 is TGTGCCAGCAGTCCTTCCAGGGGCCAAGAGACCCAGTACTTC.

This chain uses TRBV4-1 with TRBJ1-2, with 12 bases aligning to TRBD1. The germline V gene has CDR1 MGHRA and CDR2 YSYEKL. Trimming cost V 2 bases and J 7 bases; bases outside gene matches: 8. The CDR3 sequence is 16 residues long. The CDR3 sequence: CASSQFAGQGAGGYTF. Here the CDR3 DNA reads TGCGCCAGCAGCCAATTTGCGGGACAGGGGGCGGGTGGCTACACCTTC.

This chain uses TRBV5-5 with TRBJ2-1; TRBD1 aligns across 12 bases. CDR1 is SGHKS and CDR2 is YYEKEE in the germline V gene (reference sequence). V trimming: 2 bases; J trimming: 7 bases; junction bases outside the gene matches: 7. The CDR3 length is 16 residues. CDR3 sequence reads: CASSFAGQGARNEQFF. CDR3 in DNA: TGTGCCAGCAGCTTTGCGGGACAGGGGGCGCGGAATGAGCAGTTCTTC.

The chain is built from TRBV29-1 and TRBJ2-5; D ambiguous. This CDR3 region has 14 residues. V lost 2 bases and J lost 0, with 10 bases in between. Germline loops: CDR1 SQVTM, CDR2 ANQGSEA. The CDR3 sequence: CSVEPGGYQETQYF. The CDR3 DNA sequence: TGCAGCGTTGAACCCGGCGGTTACCAAGAGACCCAGTACTTC.

The chain recombines TRBV30 with TRBJ2-5, with TRBD1 matching 8 bases. Germline V gives CDR1 GTSNPN, CDR2 SVGIG (reference sequence). The CDR3 is made up of 13 amino acids. After removal of 3 bases from V and 2 bases from J, the junction contained 2 bases not matched to a gene. The CDR3 region is CAWRTGGQETQYF. The DNA for the CDR3 is TGTGCCTGGAGAACAGGGGGACAAGAGACCCAGTACTTC.

The chain couples TRBV5-1 to TRBJ2-2; D remains ambiguous. The germline V and J ends were trimmed by 0 bases and 5 bases, with 8 bases remaining between them. The CDR3 contains 14 residues. The germline gives CDR1 SGHRS, CDR2 YFSETQ. The CDR3 DNA reads TGCGCCAGCAGCTTGGGGGCAGAGACCGGGGAGCTGTTTTTT. It specifies CASSLGAETGELFF.

The chain carries TRBV15 and TRBJ1-5; D remains unclear. Looked up from germline, CDR1 is LNHNV and CDR2 is YYDKDF (reference sequence). This CDR3 spans 13 amino acids. V was clipped by 1 base and J by 0 bases, with 1 base between them. CDR3 DNA sequence: TGTGCCACCAGCAGAGGTAGCAATCAGCCCCAGCATTTT. The encoded protein is CATSRGSNQPQHF.

This chain connects TRBV27 to TRBJ1-1, with TRBD1 identical over 8 bases. Trimming took 6 bases from V and 9 from J; bases not matched to a gene: 6. CDR1 is MNHEY and CDR2 is SMNVEV in the germline V gene (reference sequence). The CDR3 has 12 amino acids. The CDR3 region is CASRPQGAKAFF. The CDR3 nucleotides read TGTGCCAGCAGGCCCCAGGGGGCTAAAGCTTTCTTT.

The chain recombines TRBV11-3 with TRBJ2-4; D tentatively reads TRBD1 or TRBD2 (5 bases each). CDR1 and CDR2 (germline): SGHNT, YENEEA. The CDR3 has 13 amino acids. Deletions cut 3 bases from V and 8 bases from J, with 11 bases between. The DNA of the CDR3 is TGTGCCAGCAGCTTCGGGGCCGGAGACATTCAGTACTTC. It encodes CASSFGAGDIQYF.

This chain uses TRBV7-2 with TRBJ1-1; D call uncertain. Germline V CDR1 and CDR2: SGHTA, FQGNSA. This CDR3 comprises 13 residues. Trimming shortened V by 1 base and J by 1 base, and 4 bases separated the two germline ends. In nucleotides, the CDR3 is TGTGCCAGCAGCTTAGGAAAGAACACTGAAGCTTTCTTT. This sequence encodes CASSLGKNTEAFF.

The CDR3 nucleotides are TGTGCCATCAGTGAGCAAGAGCGGGGGGCCTCTGGGGCCAACGTCCTGACTTTC. Translating gives CAISEQERGASGANVLTF. This rearrangement joins TRBV10-3 to TRBJ2-6, with TRBD2 identical over 9 bases. In germline, CDR1 is ENHRY, CDR2 SYGVKD. With 2 bases clipped from V and 0 bases from J, the junction kept 5 bases outside the gene matches. This CDR3 is 18 amino acids long.

The chain combines TRBV19 with TRBJ1-1, with D possibly TRBD1 on 6 matching bases. Trimming took off 5 bases at V and 0 bases at J, with 19 bases between the two ends. Germline V gene lookup returns CDR1 LNHDA and CDR2 SQIVND (reference sequence). This CDR3 is 17 amino acids long. The CDR3 DNA reads TGTGCCAGTAGTCCCGACAGGTTGAAGAAGATGAACACTGAAGCTTTCTTT. Amino acid sequence: CASSPDRLKKMNTEAFF.

The V and J genes are TRBV20-1 and TRBJ2-5; unclear D gene. Germline loops: CDR1 DFQATT, CDR2 SNEGSKA (reference sequence). CDR3 length: 10 residues. The ends were cut back, 5 bases at V and 5 bases at J, with 6 bases in the middle. CDR3 in amino acids: CSALMETQYF. DNA of the CDR3: TGCAGTGCTCTTATGGAGACCCAGTACTTC.

The CDR3 sequence: CASSLRQTNTEAFF. In DNA form, the CDR3 reads TGTGCCAGCAGCCTTCGACAAACGAACACTGAAGCTTTCTTT. The V call is TRBV7-9, the J call TRBJ1-1, with D unclear. The CDR3 has 14 amino acids. The V end was cut by 5 bases, the J end by 1 base, with 11 bases between. Germline V gene sequence: CDR1 SEHNR, CDR2 FQNEAQ (reference sequence).

CDR3 DNA sequence: TGTGCCAGTAGTCCAATAGGACAGGGGGCCAGGAACACTGAAGCTTTCTTT. Its protein is CASSPIGQGARNTEAFF. This rearrangement joins TRBV19 to TRBJ1-1; TRBD1 matches at 11 bases. Germline loops: CDR1 LNHDA, CDR2 SQIVND (reference sequence). The CDR3 is 17 residues long. V lost 5 bases to trimming and J lost 1 base; unmatched junction nucleotides: 9. The full variable domain, its missing parts supplied by reference TRBV19 and TRBJ1-1, is DGGITQSPKYLFRKEGQNVTLSCEQNLNHDAMYWYRQDPGQGLRLIYYSQIVNDFQKGDIAEGYSVSREKKESFPLTVTSAQKNPTAFYLCASSPIGQGARNTEAFFGQGTRLTVV.

The chain combines TRBV11-3 with TRBJ2-3; possible D gene TRBD1, 6 bases. Germline V gene sequence: CDR1 SGHNT, CDR2 YENEEA. Trimming took 3 bases from V and 6 from J, leaving 13 bases between them. The CDR3 has 14 residues. The CDR3 DNA is TGTGCCAGCAGCTTCTCAGGGGCCGGGGATACGCAGTATTTT. Its translation is CASSFSGAGDTQYF.

This sequence joins TRBV10-2 and TRBJ1-1; the D is unclear. The CDR3 length is 15 residues. Germline V gives CDR1 WSHSY, CDR2 SAAADI. Trimming removed 0 bases at V and 0 bases at J, with 8 bases between. This CDR3 is CASSESTRVNTEAFF. DNA of the CDR3: TGCGCCAGCAGTGAGTCGACTCGGGTGAACACTGAAGCTTTCTTT.

CDR3 region: CASSADRGPPDTQYF. In nucleotides, the CDR3 is TGTGCCAGCAGCGCCGACAGGGGGCCCCCAGATACGCAGTATTTT. The V gene is TRBV5-4, the J gene TRBJ2-3; 10 bases fit TRBD1. Trimming removed 4 bases from V and 4 bases from J; junction bases left unmatched: 6. The CDR3 length is 15 residues. CDR1 and CDR2 (germline): SGHNT, YYREEE (reference sequence).